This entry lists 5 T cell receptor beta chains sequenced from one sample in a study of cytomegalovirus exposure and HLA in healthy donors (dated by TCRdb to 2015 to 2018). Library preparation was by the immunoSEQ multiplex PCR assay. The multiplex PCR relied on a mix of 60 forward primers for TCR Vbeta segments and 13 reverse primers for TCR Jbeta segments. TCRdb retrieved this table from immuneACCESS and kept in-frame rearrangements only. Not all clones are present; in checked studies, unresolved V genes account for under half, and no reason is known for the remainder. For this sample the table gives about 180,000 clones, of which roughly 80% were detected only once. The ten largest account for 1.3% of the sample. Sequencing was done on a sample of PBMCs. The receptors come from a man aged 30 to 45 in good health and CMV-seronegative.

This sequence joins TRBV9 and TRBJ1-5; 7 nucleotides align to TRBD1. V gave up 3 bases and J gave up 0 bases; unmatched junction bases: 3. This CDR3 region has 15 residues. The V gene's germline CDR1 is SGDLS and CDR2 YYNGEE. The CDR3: CASSEQGYSNQPQHF. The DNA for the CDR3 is TGTGCCAGCAGCGAACAGGGGTATAGCAATCAGCCCCAGCATTTT.

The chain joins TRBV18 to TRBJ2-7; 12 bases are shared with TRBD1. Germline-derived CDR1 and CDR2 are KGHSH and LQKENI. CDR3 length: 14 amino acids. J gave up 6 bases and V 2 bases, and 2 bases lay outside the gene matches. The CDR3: CASSPGDRGREQYF. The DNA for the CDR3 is TGTGCCAGCTCACCAGGGGACAGGGGGCGCGAGCAGTACTTC.

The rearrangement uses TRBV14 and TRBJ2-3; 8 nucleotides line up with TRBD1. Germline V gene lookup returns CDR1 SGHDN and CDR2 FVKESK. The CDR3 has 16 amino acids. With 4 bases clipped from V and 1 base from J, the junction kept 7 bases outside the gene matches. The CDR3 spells CASSPDRGPRTDTQYF. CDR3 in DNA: TGTGCCAGCAGCCCCGACAGGGGTCCTCGCACAGATACGCAGTATTTT.

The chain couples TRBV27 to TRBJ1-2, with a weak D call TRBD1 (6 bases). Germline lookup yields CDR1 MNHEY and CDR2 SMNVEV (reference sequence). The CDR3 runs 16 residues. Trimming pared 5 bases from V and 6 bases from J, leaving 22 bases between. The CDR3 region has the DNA TGTGCCAGCAGTATACTGGGGCCAGGGGATTGGGATGGCTACACCTTC. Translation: CASSILGPGDWDGYTF.

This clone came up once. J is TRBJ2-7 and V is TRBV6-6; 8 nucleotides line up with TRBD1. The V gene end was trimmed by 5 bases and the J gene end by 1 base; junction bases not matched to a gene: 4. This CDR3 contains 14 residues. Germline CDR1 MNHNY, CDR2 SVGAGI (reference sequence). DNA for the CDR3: TGTGCCAGCAGTCACCGACAGGGGTCCTACGAGCAGTACTTC. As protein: CASSHRQGSYEQYF.